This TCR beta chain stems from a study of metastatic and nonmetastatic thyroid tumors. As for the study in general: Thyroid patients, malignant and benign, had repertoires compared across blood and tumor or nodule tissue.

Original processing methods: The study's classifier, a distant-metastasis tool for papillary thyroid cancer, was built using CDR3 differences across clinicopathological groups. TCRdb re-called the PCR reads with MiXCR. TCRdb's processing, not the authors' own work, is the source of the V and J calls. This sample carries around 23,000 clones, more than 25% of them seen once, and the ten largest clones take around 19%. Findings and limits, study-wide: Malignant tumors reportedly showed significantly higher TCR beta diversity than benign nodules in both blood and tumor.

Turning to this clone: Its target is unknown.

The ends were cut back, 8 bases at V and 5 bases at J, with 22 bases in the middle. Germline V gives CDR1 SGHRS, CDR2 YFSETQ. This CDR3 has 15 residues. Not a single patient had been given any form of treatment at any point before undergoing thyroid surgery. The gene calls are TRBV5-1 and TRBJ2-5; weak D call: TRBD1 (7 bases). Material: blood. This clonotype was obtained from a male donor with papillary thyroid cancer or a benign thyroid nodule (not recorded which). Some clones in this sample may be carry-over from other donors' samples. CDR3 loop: CASSFSRGDVETQYF. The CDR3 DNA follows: TGCGCCAGTTCTTTCAGCAGGGGGGACGTGGAGACCCAGTACTTC. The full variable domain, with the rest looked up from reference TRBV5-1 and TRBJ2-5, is KAGVTQTPRYLIKTRGQQVTLSCSPISGHRSVSWYQQTPGQGLQFLFEYFSETQRNKGNFPGRFSGRQFSNSRSEMNVSTLELGDSALYLCASSFSRGDVETQYFGPGTRLLVL.